This TCR beta chain was sequenced for a study of blood T cell repertoires in COVID-19. Study context: COVID-19 samples, acute and convalescent, were from the United States, Italy and Spain. PBMCs, B-cell-depleted T cells, or T cells provided the cDNA or gDNA that made up the material.

Trimming at V came to 0 bases and at J to 1 base, leaving 6 bases not matched to a gene. CDR1 and CDR2 from the germline V gene are SGHKS and YYEKEE (reference sequence). The CDR3 runs to 17 residues. In the original workflow: The authors estimated nucleated cell counts from reference gene primer amplification. Measured with immunoSEQ multiplex PCR; TCRdb has only the in-frame clones, and not every one. Clonal size and the V and J genes are those of that table, whereas D and trimming came from the DNA. The repertoire has about 88,000 clones, approximately 85% of them found once; the top ten carry 25%.

The sequence came from a human donor in a cohort sampled during active COVID-19. Specimen: peripheral blood. The genes are TRBV5-5 and TRBJ2-3; TRBD2 matches 9 bases. CDR3 in amino acids: CASSLVGSSGGTDTQYF. The CDR3 coding sequence is TGTGCCAGCAGCTTGGTTGGATCTAGCGGGGGCACAGATACGCAGTATTTT.